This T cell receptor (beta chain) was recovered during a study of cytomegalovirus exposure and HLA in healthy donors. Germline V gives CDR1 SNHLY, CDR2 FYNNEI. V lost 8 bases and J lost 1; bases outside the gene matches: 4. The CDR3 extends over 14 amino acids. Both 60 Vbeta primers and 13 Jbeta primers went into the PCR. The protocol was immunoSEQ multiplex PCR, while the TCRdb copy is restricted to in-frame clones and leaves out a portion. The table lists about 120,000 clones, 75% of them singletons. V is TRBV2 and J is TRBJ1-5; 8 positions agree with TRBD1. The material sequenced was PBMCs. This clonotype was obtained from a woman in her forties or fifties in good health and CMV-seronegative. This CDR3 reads CASLDRASNQPQHF. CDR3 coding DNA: TGTGCCAGCTTGGACAGGGCAAGCAATCAGCCCCAGCATTTT. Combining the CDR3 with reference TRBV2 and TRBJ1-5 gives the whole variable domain EPEVTQTPSHQVTQMGQEVILRCVPISNHLYFYWYRQILGQKVEFLVSFYNNEISEKSEIFDDQFSVERPDGSNFTLKIRSTKLEDSAMYFCASLDRASNQPQHFGDGTRLSIL.